This T cell receptor (beta chain) was retrieved from a study of glioma-infiltrating T cells. As regards this clonotype: Antigen unknown.

Study conclusions and caveats: Tissue and blood shared very few CDR3 sequences. Gliomas, especially low-grade, showed above-expected tissue-blood divergence; non-neoplastic patients showed below.

The iRepertoire nested amplicon-rescue multiplex PCR amplified TCR alpha and beta CDR3s from RNA. Tissue mRNA or PBMC total RNA, about 85-400 ng, went into one-step reverse transcription and amplification. TCRdb analysed the multiplex PCR reads with MiXCR anew, one entry per CDR3 protein. In the table there are 160,000 or so distinct CDR3 sequences, 43% of which are singletons. The germline V gene has CDR1 MNHNS and CDR2 SASEGT. The V gene end was trimmed by 5 bases and the J gene end by 6 bases; junction bases not matched to a gene: 16. The CDR3 sequence is 16 residues long. The clonotype originates from a human donor with low-grade glioma or glioblastoma, undergoing nonglioma brain surgery, or in good health (not recorded which). This rearrangement joins TRBV6-1 to TRBJ2-7; TRBD1 agrees at 7 bases. Sequencing was carried out using glioma tissue, nonneoplastic brain tissue, or PBMCs (not recorded which). The CDR3 spells CASSSHGQASSPEQYF. CDR3 nucleotides: TGTGCCAGCAGTTCCCACGGACAGGCTAGCTCCCCCGAGCAGTACTTC.